The entry that follows covers one TCR beta chain sequence. TCRdb called the reads again in MiXCR, with one record for every CDR3 protein. The table has approximately 500,000 distinct CDR3 sequences, 11% seen once. The CDR3 extends over 15 amino acids. Germline V gene data show CDR1 as SGHRS and CDR2 as YFSETQ. The V segment lost 7 bases and the J segment 2 bases; nucleotides outside the gene matches: 7. The sample belongs to a study of T cell repertoires in cytomegalovirus infection. Study overall: Shared public TCR beta signatures pointed to both CMV infection and a matching HLA type.

The source of this sequence is a human donor in good health (CMV status not recorded). Some clones in this sample may be carry-over from other donors' samples. The V call is TRBV5-1, the J call TRBJ2-2, with 8 bases aligning to TRBD2. The sequencing sample was made of PBMCs. This chain's CDR3 is CASASGGRNTGELFF. For the CDR3, the DNA is TGCGCCAGCGCCAGCGGGGGCCGAAACACCGGGGAGCTGTTTTTT.